Each of the 7 T cell receptor beta chains below was sequenced from the same sample in a study of regulatory T cells in long-lasting Graves disease. Regarding time point: newly diagnosed GD, antithyroid drugs for less than 3 months. RNA isolated from PBMCs was used to make the TCR library. iRepertoire HTBI primers and Arm-PCR of CDR3 regions built TCR beta libraries. Via MiXCR, TCRdb re-called the multiplex PCR reads, giving one row per CDR3 protein. The sample records about half a million distinct CDR3 sequences, around 11% being singletons. These same data were also listed under a study on T cells in Graves' hyperthyroidism and ophthalmopathy.

The specimen was peripheral blood mononuclear cells (PBMCs), collected at new diagnosis, from a patient treated with antithyroid drugs. All receptors derive from a woman in her 30s with Graves disease.

This clonotype has ten or more counts. CDR3 nucleotides: TGTGCCACCAGCGGACGGGGTTACACAGATACGCAGTATTTT. As protein: CATSGRGYTDTQYF. The V gene is TRBV15, the J gene TRBJ2-3, with D tentatively TRBD2 (5 bases). The V gene's germline CDR1 is LNHNV and CDR2 YYDKDF (reference sequence). V was cut by 5 bases and J by 2 bases, with 11 bases left in between. The CDR3 spans 14 residues.

This clonotype was seen ten or more times. The chain carries TRBV20-1 and TRBJ1-1, with unresolved D. V was cut by 0 bases and J by 3 bases, with 17 bases left in between. Looked up from germline, CDR1 is DFQATT and CDR2 is SNEGSKA (reference sequence). This CDR3 is built from 16 residues. CDR3 protein: CSARELPGISYTEAFF. The CDR3 DNA sequence: TGCAGTGCTAGAGAGCTACCGGGGATTTCGTACACTGAAGCTTTCTTT.

This clonotype was counted many times. The chain couples TRBV7-9 to TRBJ1-1; tentative D call: TRBD1 (6 bases). Trimming removed 4 bases at V and 5 bases at J, with 8 bases between. This CDR3 contains 12 residues. The germline gives CDR1 SEHNR, CDR2 FQNEAQ (reference sequence). The CDR3, as DNA: TGTGCCAGCAGCTCACAGGGTACTGAAGCTTTCTTT. Translating gives CASSSQGTEAFF.

This clonotype has ten or more counts. The chain links TRBV2 to TRBJ1-3; the D is unclear. This CDR3 is 15 amino acids long. Per the germline V gene, CDR1 is SNHLY and CDR2 is FYNNEI. The V end lost 3 bases, the J end lost 4 bases, and 13 bases lay between the germline ends. CDR3 nucleotides: TGTGCCAGCAGTGAGATTTCTTTTCCAGGAAACACCATATATTTT. Its protein is CASSEISFPGNTIYF.

This clonotype was found many times. This chain joins TRBV5-4 and TRBJ2-7, with D possibly matching TRBD2 (5 bases). CDR1 and CDR2 from the germline V gene are SGHNT and YYREEE (reference sequence). This CDR3 has 13 residues. V was trimmed by 4 bases and J by 0 bases, leaving 8 bases between them. CDR3 in amino acids: CASSPGGSYEQYF. The CDR3 DNA reads TGTGCCAGCAGCCCAGGAGGCTCCTACGAGCAGTACTTC.

In this sample, this clonotype turned up many times. The rearrangement joins TRBV19 to TRBJ2-2; no clear D. The CDR3 is 14 residues long. Trimming pared 8 bases from V and 4 bases from J, leaving 14 bases between. CDR1 is LNHDA, CDR2 SQIVND, per germline (reference sequence). The chain's CDR3 is CASESTYATGELFF. DNA of the CDR3: TGTGCCAGTGAGAGCACCTATGCCACCGGGGAGCTGTTTTTT.

A remark on this clonotype: Being one base from a much bigger clone, this may be a read error. The J gene is TRBJ2-5, the V gene TRBV12-3 or TRBV12-4; 8 bases fit TRBD1. V was pared by 5 bases and J by 11 bases, with 7 bases of the junction left unmatched. The CDR3 spans 12 residues. The CDR3 DNA reads TGTGCCAGCAGTCCGCGACAGGGGAAGCAGTACTTC. Its translation: CASSPRQGKQYF.